Each of the 22 T cell receptor beta chains below was sequenced from the same sample in a study of blood T cell repertoires in COVID-19. The method was immunoSEQ multiplex PCR; TCRdb's version includes in-frame clones alone and lacks a portion of them. The table lists 81,000 or so clones, around 88% of them singletons. Sequenced: peripheral blood. The receptor set was obtained from a man aged 50 to 59 with active COVID-19.

The V call is TRBV7-2, the J call TRBJ1-3; weak D call: TRBD1 (6 bases). Trimming took 3 bases from V and 3 from J, leaving 15 bases between them. The CDR3 runs 16 residues. Germline V CDR1 and CDR2: SGHTA, FQGNSA. The CDR3 DNA reads TGTGCCAGCAGCTTTAGGGGCAGGGGAGATGGAAACACCATATATTTT. It encodes CASSFRGRGDGNTIYF.

V usage is TRBV7-3 and J usage is TRBJ2-7, with TRBD2 identical over 9 bases. Trimming removed 2 bases from V and 5 bases from J; junction bases left unmatched: 13. CDR1 is SGHTA and CDR2 is FQGTGA in the germline V gene. CDR3 size: 17 residues. CDR3 region: CASSLRIASGIIHEQYF. CDR3 nucleotides: TGTGCCAGCAGCTTACGAATCGCTAGCGGGATAATTCACGAGCAGTACTTC. Full variable domain (rest looked up from reference TRBV7-3 and TRBJ2-7): GAGVSQTPSNKVTEKGKYVELRCDPISGHTALYWYRQSLGQGPEFLIYFQGTGAADDSGLPNDRFFAVRPEGSVSTLKIQRTERGDSAVYLCASSLRIASGIIHEQYFGPGTRLTVT.

V and J are TRBV2 and TRBJ2-2; TRBD1 agrees at 8 bases. V lost 1 base to trimming and J lost 6 bases; unmatched junction nucleotides: 4. The length of the CDR3 is 15 residues. Germline V gives CDR1 SNHLY, CDR2 FYNNEI. Written as DNA, the CDR3 is TGTGCCAGCAGTGAAGACAGGGGGGTCTCCGGGGAGCTGTTTTTT. It encodes CASSEDRGVSGELFF.

V and J are TRBV7-2 and TRBJ2-1, with 12 bases lining up with TRBD2. The V gene end was trimmed by 5 bases and the J gene end by 7 bases; junction bases not matched to a gene: 6. In germline, CDR1 is SGHTA, CDR2 FQGNSA. The CDR3 consists of 15 residues. CDR3 amino acids: CASSRTSGVRNEQFF. The CDR3 bases are TGTGCCAGCAGCCGGACTAGCGGGGTGCGGAATGAGCAGTTCTTC.

V usage is TRBV3-1 (or the pseudogene TRBV3-2) and J usage is TRBJ1-2; TRBD1 matches at 7 bases. This CDR3 comprises 14 residues. V was clipped by 0 bases and J by 4 bases; unmatched bases: 2. Germline lookup yields CDR1 LGHDT and CDR2 YNNKEL (reference sequence). CDR3 in DNA: TGTGCCAGCAGCCAAGATGCAGGGGGCTATGGCTACACCTTC. The encoded protein is CASSQDAGGYGYTF.

J is TRBJ2-1 and V is TRBV3-1 (or the pseudogene TRBV3-2); 8 bases match TRBD2. Germline CDR1 LGHDT, CDR2 YNNKEL (reference sequence). Unmatched junction bases numbered 10, after V lost 5 bases and J lost 7 bases. CDR3 length: 15 amino acids. CDR3 sequence: CASSYTDGGANEQFF. In DNA form, the CDR3 reads TGTGCCAGCAGCTATACTGACGGGGGGGCGAATGAGCAGTTCTTC.

The chain is built from TRBV7-2 and TRBJ2-5; 11 bases are a match to TRBD1. Per germline, CDR1 SGHTA and CDR2 FQGNSA. CDR3 length equals 15 residues. J lost 3 bases, V lost 5 bases, and 5 bases had no gene match. DNA for the CDR3: TGTGCCAGCAGCGACTGGGACAGGGGGGAAGAGACCCAGTACTTC. Translation gives CASSDWDRGEETQYF.

This chain uses TRBV5-1 with TRBJ1-5; 9 bases agree with TRBD1. CDR3 length: 15 amino acids. The V gene end was trimmed by 1 base and the J gene end by 1 base; junction bases not matched to a gene: 0. Germline-derived CDR1 and CDR2 are SGHRS and YFSETQ. CDR3 bases: TGCGCCAGCAGCTTGACAGGGGGCAGCAATCAGCCCCAGCATTTT. Protein: CASSLTGGSNQPQHF.

The chain recombines TRBV29-1 with TRBJ1-2; 8 positions match TRBD1. Germline CDR1 and CDR2: SQVTM and ANQGSEA. The V gene end was trimmed by 6 bases and the J gene end by 10 bases; junction bases not matched to a gene: 7. This CDR3 is built from 11 residues. CDR3 in DNA: TGCAGCGTCGGACAGGGTGGGGACTACACCTTC. Translating it yields CSVGQGGDYTF. Full variable domain (remainder filled in from reference TRBV29-1 and TRBJ1-2): SAVISQKPSRDICQRGTSLTIQCQVDSQVTMMFWYRQQPGQSLTLIATANQGSEATYESGFVIDKFPISRPNLTFSTLTVSNMSPEDSSIYLCSVGQGGDYTFGSGTRLTVV.

V gene TRBV7-9 combines with J gene TRBJ2-1, with TRBD2 matching over 8 bases. The germline gives CDR1 SEHNR, CDR2 FQNEAQ (reference sequence). This CDR3 is 14 amino acids long. J was trimmed by 3 bases and V by 2 bases; bases with no gene match: 0. The CDR3 DNA sequence: TGTGCCAGCAGCTTAACTAGCGGCTACAATGAGCAGTTCTTC. Translating it yields CASSLTSGYNEQFF.

The chain links TRBV27 to TRBJ1-5; 9 bases line up with TRBD1. After removal of 2 bases from V and 7 bases from J, the junction contained 3 bases not matched to a gene. This CDR3 is 14 amino acids long. Germline values: CDR1 MNHEY, CDR2 SMNVEV (reference sequence). CDR3 sequence (DNA): TGTGCCAGCAGTTTAACAGGGGGCGGGCAGCCCCAGCATTTT. It translates to CASSLTGGGQPQHF.

The gene calls are TRBV4-3 and TRBJ2-7; 11 bases fit TRBD1. The CDR3 spans 17 residues. Per the germline V gene, CDR1 is LGHNA and CDR2 is YSLEER. The trim removed 1 base at V and 3 bases at J, leaving 8 bases unmatched. CDR3 DNA sequence: TGCGCCAGCAGCCAAGGGTGGGCCGGGACAGGGGGCTACGAGCAGTACTTC. Its translation is CASSQGWAGTGGYEQYF.

Concerning this clone: Different DNA sequences within this sample yield the same CDR3. The V gene is TRBV7-6, the J gene TRBJ2-3; 10 bases are a match to TRBD2. The CDR3 loop spans 16 amino acids. Germline CDR1 and CDR2: SGHVS and FNYEAQ. Trimming cost V 1 base and J 0 bases; bases outside gene matches: 1. CDR3 nucleotides: TGTGCCAGCAGCTTAGGTAGCGGGGGGAGCACAGATACGCAGTATTTT. Protein product: CASSLGSGGSTDTQYF.

The CDR3 DNA is TGTGCCAGCAGCTTAAACCCTGGGGGGGAGCAGTACTTC. Translation gives CASSLNPGGEQYF. The V gene is TRBV7-3, the J gene TRBJ2-7, with D maybe TRBD2 (6 bases). Trimming removed 1 base from V and 7 bases from J, with 11 bases in between. The CDR3 extends over 13 amino acids. Per the germline V gene, CDR1 is SGHTA and CDR2 is FQGTGA.

The V call is TRBV14, the J call TRBJ1-5; possible D gene TRBD1, 5 bases. The CDR3 covers 17 residues. With 1 base removed from V and 5 bases from J, the gap between germline ends came to 18 bases. CDR1 SGHDN and CDR2 FVKESK come from the germline V gene. The CDR3: CASSQGRGRPPDQPQHF. CDR3 bases: TGTGCCAGCAGCCAAGGAAGGGGCAGGCCGCCTGATCAGCCCCAGCATTTT. The whole variable domain, remainder taken from reference TRBV14 and TRBJ1-5, is EAGVTQFPSHSVIEKGQTVTLRCDPISGHDNLYWYRRVMGKEIKFLLHFVKESKQDESGMPNNRFLAERTGGTYSTLKVQPAELEDSGVYFCASSQGRGRPPDQPQHFGDGTRLSIL.

The rearrangement joins TRBV9 to TRBJ1-6; D is perhaps TRBD1 (5 bases). CDR1 is SGDLS and CDR2 is YYNGEE in the germline V gene. The CDR3 contains 14 residues. Trimming took off 3 bases at V and 5 bases at J, with 9 bases between the two ends. CDR3 sequence reads: CASSATGDNSPLHF. The CDR3 DNA reads TGTGCCAGCAGCGCAACAGGTGATAATTCACCCCTCCACTTT.

The V call is TRBV7-9, the J call TRBJ1-2; maybe TRBD1 (6 bases). V lost 3 bases to trimming and J lost 0 bases, with 11 bases between them. Germline CDR1 SEHNR, CDR2 FQNEAQ (reference sequence). This CDR3 contains 15 residues. In DNA, the CDR3 is TGTGCCAGCAGCTTGGGGCAGGGGCCTAACTATGGCTACACCTTC. Translation gives CASSLGQGPNYGYTF.

The chain recombines TRBV5-1 with TRBJ2-3; 11 positions agree with TRBD2. The CDR3 is 16 residues long. J gave up 2 bases and V 4 bases, and 6 bases lay outside the gene matches. Germline V gene data show CDR1 as SGHRS and CDR2 as YFSETQ. The CDR3 DNA follows: TGCGCCAGCAGCCTTCCGGGACTAGCGGACACAGATACGCAGTATTTT. Translated, it gives CASSLPGLADTDTQYF.

The V gene is TRBV11-2, the J gene TRBJ2-1, with TRBD2 matching over 7 bases. The V and J ends lost 1 base and 2 bases, in that order; junction bases with no gene match: 5. CDR1 is SGHAT and CDR2 is FQNNGV in the germline V gene. The CDR3 is made up of 16 amino acids. The CDR3 reads CASSLGGGPPYNEQFF. The CDR3 nucleotides read TGTGCCAGCAGCTTAGGGGGAGGGCCCCCCTACAATGAGCAGTTCTTC.

The genes are TRBV4-2 and TRBJ2-4; the D gene is possibly TRBD2 (5 bases). The CDR3 spans 17 residues. Per germline, CDR1 LGHNA and CDR2 YNFKEQ. V was trimmed by 5 bases and J by 0 bases, leaving 17 bases between them. DNA for the CDR3: TGTGCCAGCAGCTCCCCCCCGGTACGGGAAGCCAAAAACATTCAGTACTTC. Translation gives CASSSPPVREAKNIQYF.

The rearrangement links TRBV7-2 to TRBJ2-4; 12 nucleotides match TRBD1. Germline-derived CDR1 and CDR2 are SGHTA and FQGNSA. The CDR3 spans 16 residues. Trimming at V came to 5 bases and at J to 7 bases, leaving 9 bases not matched to a gene. CDR3: CASSQWDRGRENIQYF. As DNA, the CDR3 is TGTGCCAGCAGCCAGTGGGACAGGGGGCGCGAGAACATTCAGTACTTC.

V usage is TRBV9 and J usage is TRBJ1-1; 9 bases map to TRBD1. From germline, CDR1 is SGDLS and CDR2 YYNGEE. The CDR3 length is 15 residues. The J segment lost 0 bases and the V segment lost 3 bases, leaving 3 bases of the junction unmatched. Here the CDR3 reads CASSAGQGLNTEAFF. The CDR3 DNA sequence: TGTGCCAGCAGCGCCGGACAGGGGTTGAACACTGAAGCTTTCTTT.